What follows are 32 T cell receptor beta chains derived from one specimen sequenced in a study of blood T cell repertoires in COVID-19. Clones were sequenced by immunoSEQ multiplex PCR, and TCRdb holds only the in-frame ones, with some missing. The sample holds over 200,000 clones, about 86% seen once. Input material: peripheral blood. Receptors were obtained from a man between 50 and 59 years old with active or convalescent COVID-19.

The J gene is TRBJ2-1, the V gene TRBV7-3, with D possibly being TRBD2 (5 bases). The V and J ends lost 5 bases and 2 bases respectively, with 13 bases between them. There are 15 residues in the CDR3. Looked up from germline, CDR1 is SGHTA and CDR2 is FQGTGA. In nucleotides, the CDR3 is TGTGCCAGCAGCCGGCGGGCGGCCGCCTACAATGAGCAGTTCTTC. Translated: CASSRRAAAYNEQFF.

V gene TRBV6-4 combines with J gene TRBJ2-3, with 15 bases aligning to TRBD2. V was pared by 2 bases and J by 5 bases, with 11 bases of the junction left unmatched. CDR3 length: 19 amino acids. CDR1 is MRHNA, CDR2 SNTAGT, per germline. The CDR3 coding sequence is TGTGCCAGCAGTGACAGGGGAGGACTAGCGGGGGGGTACCTAGATACGCAGTATTTT. It yields the protein CASSDRGGLAGGYLDTQYF.

V gene TRBV6-4 combines with J gene TRBJ1-2; the D gene is possibly TRBD1 (5 bases). CDR3 length equals 14 residues. V gave up 0 bases and J gave up 8 bases, with 13 bases separating them. Germline V CDR1 and CDR2: MRHNA, SNTAGT. The CDR3 sequence: CASSDSRGLRGYTF. CDR3 coding DNA: TGTGCCAGCAGTGACTCCCGGGGGTTAAGGGGCTACACCTTC.

This sequence joins TRBV28 and TRBJ2-3; no clear D. CDR1 and CDR2 (germline): MDHEN, SYDVKM. With 7 bases removed from V and 7 bases from J, the gap between germline ends came to 12 bases. The CDR3 runs 12 residues. The CDR3, as DNA: TGTGCCAGCACCCGGTCCCGAAATACGCAGTATTTT. Its translation is CASTRSRNTQYF.

CDR3 sequence reads: CAISERDTMNTEAFF. CDR3 DNA: TGTGCCATCAGTGAGAGGGACACTATGAACACTGAAGCTTTCTTT. The J gene is TRBJ1-1, the V gene TRBV10-3; tentatively, D is TRBD1 (6 bases). The germline gives CDR1 ENHRY, CDR2 SYGVKD. The CDR3 has 15 residues. Trimming cost V 2 bases and J 0 bases, with 10 bases left between them.

This clone occurred a few times. The chain is built from TRBV28 and TRBJ1-1; D uncertain. Germline V gene sequence: CDR1 MDHEN, CDR2 SYDVKM. The CDR3 sequence is 14 residues long. The ends were cut back, 0 bases at V and 1 base at J, with 6 bases in the middle. Here the CDR3 reads CASSLWGGNTEAFF. The CDR3 nucleotides read TGTGCCAGCAGTTTATGGGGAGGGAACACTGAAGCTTTCTTT.

The genes are TRBV6-6 and TRBJ1-5, with TRBD1 identical over 8 bases. Unmatched junction bases numbered 5, after V lost 3 bases and J lost 1 base. This CDR3 is built from 16 residues. CDR1 MNHNY and CDR2 SVGAGI come from the germline V gene (reference sequence). This CDR3 reads CASSYAGGRSNQPQHF. CDR3 nucleotides: TGTGCCAGCAGTTATGCAGGGGGCCGCAGCAATCAGCCCCAGCATTTT.

The chain uses TRBV9 and TRBJ2-3, with D tentatively TRBD2 (7 bases). Trimming left V 6 bases short and J 0 bases short, with 11 bases between. This CDR3 comprises 14 residues. Germline V gene sequence: CDR1 SGDLS, CDR2 YYNGEE. Here the CDR3 DNA reads TGTGCCAGCACCGCGGGGGCGAGCACAGATACGCAGTATTTT. It yields the protein CASTAGASTDTQYF.

V is TRBV7-9 and J is TRBJ2-7; D remains unclear. Trimming shortened V by 2 bases and J by 3 bases, and 14 bases separated the two germline ends. The CDR3 loop spans 15 amino acids. From germline, CDR1 is SEHNR and CDR2 FQNEAQ (reference sequence). CDR3 in amino acids: CASSLKEVPLYEQYF. The CDR3 DNA sequence: TGTGCCAGCAGCTTAAAAGAGGTGCCACTCTACGAGCAGTACTTC. Complete variable domain (other parts from reference TRBV7-9 and TRBJ2-7): DTGVSQNPRHKITKRGQNVTFRCDPISEHNRLYWYRQTLGQGPEFLTYFQNEAQLEKSRLLSDRFSAERPKGSFSTLEIQRTEQGDSAMYLCASSLKEVPLYEQYFGPGTRLTVT.

This clone was observed once. The chain carries TRBV7-9 and TRBJ2-5; the D gene is possibly TRBD2 (6 bases). Germline CDR1 is SEHNR and CDR2 is FQNEAQ (reference sequence). CDR3 size: 16 residues. V gave up 6 bases and J gave up 4 bases, with 21 bases separating them. The CDR3 loop is CASSSAGFPTPETQYF. In nucleotides, the CDR3 is TGTGCCAGCAGTTCCGCGGGGTTTCCTACGCCAGAGACCCAGTACTTC.

This chain connects TRBV10-1 to TRBJ1-2, with TRBD1 matching over 8 bases. Trimming cost V 0 bases and J 0 bases; bases outside gene matches: 9. The CDR3 has 18 amino acids. Germline lookup yields CDR1 WNHNN and CDR2 SYGVQD (reference sequence). Here the CDR3 DNA reads TGCGCCAGCAGTGAGTCTAGGCAGGGGGCTAGGGCTAACTATGGCTACACCTTC. Translated, it gives CASSESRQGARANYGYTF.

The chain recombines TRBV2 with TRBJ1-4; D is unclear. CDR3 size: 12 residues. V was cut by 8 bases and J by 8 bases, with 12 bases left in between. CDR1 SNHLY and CDR2 FYNNEI come from the germline V gene. Written as DNA, the CDR3 is TGTGCCAGCGGTAGTTTGAGGGAAAAACTGTTTTTT. Protein product: CASGSLREKLFF.

The chain employs TRBV5-1 and TRBJ2-1; 14 bases agree with TRBD2. The trim removed 4 bases at V and 0 bases at J, leaving 3 bases unmatched. The CDR3 totals 17 residues. Germline assignment: CDR1 SGHRS and CDR2 YFSETQ. This CDR3 is CASSPGTSGGSYNEQFF. The DNA for the CDR3 is TGCGCCAGCAGCCCGGGGACTAGCGGGGGCTCCTACAATGAGCAGTTCTTC.

V is TRBV12-3 or TRBV12-4 and J is TRBJ1-1; 8 bases align to TRBD1. The CDR3 runs 13 residues. V was clipped by 7 bases and J by 8 bases; unmatched bases: 9. The CDR3 protein is CASIRQGQGEAFF. Here the CDR3 DNA reads TGTGCCAGCATTCGACAGGGGCAGGGGGAAGCTTTCTTT.

Only one count was recorded for this clone. The chain combines TRBV29-1 with TRBJ1-1; 11 nucleotides line up with TRBD1. V lost 4 bases to trimming and J lost 1 base; unmatched junction nucleotides: 5. Germline-derived CDR1 and CDR2 are SQVTM and ANQGSEA. The CDR3 consists of 15 residues. CDR3 sequence: CSVARDRGKNTEAFF. In DNA, the CDR3 is TGCAGCGTTGCCAGGGACAGGGGGAAGAACACTGAAGCTTTCTTT.

The chain joins TRBV19 to TRBJ2-3; 10 positions agree with TRBD1. V dropped 9 bases and J dropped 7; count of bases not matched to a gene: 13. This CDR3 contains 15 residues. Germline CDR1 reads LNHDA; CDR2 reads SQIVND (reference sequence). CDR3 protein: CASEPGTGEGNTQYF. DNA for the CDR3: TGTGCCAGCGAGCCGGGGACAGGGGAAGGAAATACGCAGTATTTT. The full variable domain, rest sourced from reference TRBV19 and TRBJ2-3, is DGGITQSPKYLFRKEGQNVTLSCEQNLNHDAMYWYRQDPGQGLRLIYYSQIVNDFQKGDIAEGYSVSREKKESFPLTVTSAQKNPTAFYLCASEPGTGEGNTQYFGPGTRLTVL.

The chain joins TRBV11-2 to TRBJ2-7; D might be TRBD1 (6 bases). This CDR3 has 14 amino acids. CDR1 is SGHAT and CDR2 is FQNNGV in the germline V gene. V was trimmed by 5 bases and J by 5 bases, leaving 16 bases between them. CDR3 nucleotide sequence: TGTGCCAGCAGCGCTGGACAGCTCGGCGACGAGCAGTACTTC. Translating gives CASSAGQLGDEQYF. The full variable domain, rest sourced from reference TRBV11-2 and TRBJ2-7, is EAGVAQSPRYKIIEKRQSVAFWCNPISGHATLYWYQQILGQGPKLLIQFQNNGVVDDSQLPKDRFSAERLKGVDSTLKIQPAKLEDSAVYLCASSAGQLGDEQYFGPGTRLTVT.

The V gene is TRBV7-6, the J gene TRBJ2-1; 7 positions match TRBD2. J was trimmed by 5 bases and V by 1 base; bases with no gene match: 5. This CDR3 is 15 amino acids long. The germline V gene encodes CDR1 SGHVS and CDR2 FNYEAQ. CDR3 sequence reads: CASSLGQGGNNEQFF. As DNA, the CDR3 is TGTGCCAGCAGCTTAGGGCAGGGAGGGAACAATGAGCAGTTCTTC.

The chain has TRBV24-1 and TRBJ1-2; D call uncertain. Trimming removed 6 bases from V and 6 bases from J, with 13 bases in between. From germline, CDR1 is KGHDR and CDR2 SFDVKD. The CDR3 length is 13 residues. The CDR3 reads CATSSPGYDGYTF. The CDR3 DNA reads as TGTGCCACCAGTTCTCCAGGTTACGATGGCTACACCTTC.

The chain combines TRBV13 with TRBJ1-1; TRBD1 aligns across 9 bases. CDR3 length: 15 amino acids. With 5 bases clipped from V and 5 bases from J, the junction kept 9 bases outside the gene matches. In germline, CDR1 is PRHDT, CDR2 FYEKMQ (reference sequence). This CDR3 reads CASSAIQGAGTEAFF. For the CDR3, the DNA is TGTGCCAGCAGCGCAATACAGGGGGCAGGGACTGAAGCTTTCTTT.

On this clone: The junction departs from germline at one end; a sequencing error may be responsible. The chain joins TRBV5-1 to TRBJ2-5; D may be TRBD2 (5 bases). The CDR3 totals 14 residues. Germline V gene lookup returns CDR1 SGHRS and CDR2 YFSETQ. The CDR3 DNA follows: TGCGCCAGCGGCTTGGAGGTAGCCCAAGAGACCCAGTACTTC. Its translation is CASGLEVAQETQYF.

This chain connects TRBV30 to TRBJ1-2; D is possibly TRBD1 (5 bases). The CDR3 length is 14 residues. Between the trimmed V and J ends, which lost 4 bases and 4 bases, there was a span of 16 bases. The germline CDR1 and CDR2 sequences are GTSNPN and SVGIG (reference sequence). CDR3 bases: TGTGCCTGGACCCCCCCGGGGGAAATCTATGGCTACACCTTC. As protein: CAWTPPGEIYGYTF.

This CDR3 is CASSEGTGYGAFF. The DNA of the CDR3 is TGTGCCAGCAGTGAAGGGACAGGGTACGGAGCTTTCTTT. This chain links TRBV2 with TRBJ1-1, with TRBD1 matching over 8 bases. The germline gives CDR1 SNHLY, CDR2 FYNNEI. The CDR3 is 13 amino acids. Germline trimming cut 1 base from V and 10 bases from J; bases unmatched to any gene: 5. The full variable domain, in which reference TRBV2 and TRBJ1-1 provide the parts outside the CDR3, is EPEVTQTPSHQVTQMGQEVILRCVPISNHLYFYWYRQILGQKVEFLVSFYNNEISEKSEIFDDQFSVERPDGSNFTLKIRSTKLEDSAMYFCASSEGTGYGAFFGQGTRLTVV.

This clone was counted a few times. The V call is TRBV15, the J call TRBJ2-7; a weak D match, TRBD1 (5 bases). Trimming stripped 0 bases from V and 1 base from J, with 13 bases between. CDR3 length: 16 amino acids. Germline V lookup: CDR1 LNHNV, CDR2 YYDKDF (reference sequence). DNA for the CDR3: TGTGCCACCAGCAGAGATCCCAGGGTGACTTCCTACGAGCAGTACTTC. It specifies CATSRDPRVTSYEQYF.

The chain combines TRBV7-8 with TRBJ1-4; D possibly corresponds to TRBD1 (6 bases). Germline V gene lookup returns CDR1 SGHVS and CDR2 FQNEAQ. Trimming took off 1 base at V and 5 bases at J, with 11 bases between the two ends. The CDR3 is 15 residues long. DNA of the CDR3: TGTGCCAGCAGCTTAGTAAGGGGGGGGAATGAAAAACTGTTTTTT. Translated: CASSLVRGGNEKLFF.

The V call is TRBV7-9, the J call TRBJ2-5; 10 bases line up with TRBD1. Losses at the gene ends were 5 bases for V and 5 bases for J; bases not matched to a gene: 5. Germline CDR1 and CDR2: SEHNR and FQNEAQ (reference sequence). The CDR3 loop spans 14 amino acids. The chain's CDR3 is CASSRQGAWETQYF. The CDR3 DNA sequence: TGTGCCAGCAGCCGACAGGGGGCTTGGGAGACCCAGTACTTC.

The chain combines TRBV7-2 with TRBJ2-3; the match to TRBD2 covers 11 bases. J gave up 3 bases and V 5 bases, and 4 bases lay outside the gene matches. The CDR3 extends over 15 amino acids. Germline-derived CDR1 and CDR2 are SGHTA and FQGNSA. The CDR3 loop is CASSGWTSGTDTQYF. The CDR3 DNA is TGTGCCAGCAGCGGATGGACTAGCGGGACAGATACGCAGTATTTT.

V is TRBV5-1 and J is TRBJ1-1; 9 bases match TRBD1. The CDR3 covers 17 residues. Germline trimming cut 4 bases from V and 5 bases from J; bases unmatched to any gene: 15. The germline V gene encodes CDR1 SGHRS and CDR2 YFSETQ. CDR3 region: CASSRRQGGTERTEAFF. The CDR3 nucleotides are TGCGCCAGCAGCAGACGACAGGGGGGTACAGAGAGGACTGAAGCTTTCTTT.

This chain links TRBV9 with TRBJ1-2, with 8 bases lining up with TRBD1. Germline loops: CDR1 SGDLS, CDR2 YYNGEE. The CDR3 covers 13 residues. V trimming: 0 bases; J trimming: 12 bases; junction bases outside the gene matches: 7. The CDR3 is CASSVDGQGANTF. In DNA, the CDR3 is TGTGCCAGCAGCGTAGATGGACAGGGTGCCAACACCTTC.

This chain joins TRBV18 and TRBJ1-3; D gene unclear. Germline V gene sequence: CDR1 KGHSH, CDR2 LQKENI. The length of the CDR3 is 15 residues. Trimming shortened V by 6 bases and J by 4 bases, and 16 bases separated the two germline ends. The CDR3 spells CASSIYSVLGNTIYF. DNA for the CDR3: TGTGCCAGCTCCATCTACTCGGTTTTGGGAAACACCATATATTTT.

The gene calls are TRBV6-5 and TRBJ2-7; D perhaps matches TRBD1 (5 bases). CDR3 length: 14 amino acids. V was trimmed by 0 bases and J by 7 bases, leaving 13 bases between them. Germline assignment: CDR1 MNHEY and CDR2 SVGAGI. As DNA, the CDR3 is TGTGCCAGCAGTTACTCACTGCTCAGGGCAGAGCAGTACTTC. Amino acid sequence: CASSYSLLRAEQYF.

The rearrangement uses TRBV7-9 and TRBJ2-7; 9 bases map to TRBD1. Germline CDR1 and CDR2: SEHNR and FQNEAQ (reference sequence). The CDR3 covers 14 residues. The V segment lost 5 bases and the J segment 5 bases; nucleotides outside the gene matches: 7. The CDR3 DNA follows: TGTGCCAGCAGCAGACGGACAGGGGACGACGAGCAGTACTTC. This encodes CASSRRTGDDEQYF.